A single sample gave rise to the 6 T cell receptor beta chains below, sequenced in a study of blood T cell repertoires in COVID-19. The repertoire was sequenced with immunoSEQ multiplex PCR; TCRdb's copy has only in-frame clones and lacks some. The sample has 200,000 to 250,000 clones, roughly 79% seen once. Sequencing used PBMCs or T cells enriched from blood (not recorded which). These receptors were taken from a man between 35 and 55 years old who had recovered from COVID-19.

The chain carries TRBV4-1 and TRBJ1-2; D remains unclear. The CDR3 runs to 15 residues. The V end was cut by 0 bases, the J end by 2 bases, with 10 bases between. Germline lookup yields CDR1 MGHRA and CDR2 YSYEKL. As DNA, the CDR3 is TGCGCCAGCAGCCAAGACTTCAGCGGGAACTATGGCTACACCTTC. It encodes CASSQDFSGNYGYTF.

V is TRBV5-1 and J is TRBJ1-6; weak D call: TRBD1 (6 bases). Germline V gene data show CDR1 as SGHRS and CDR2 as YFSETQ. Trimming removed 4 bases from V and 10 bases from J, with 21 bases in between. This CDR3 is 16 amino acids long. As DNA, the CDR3 is TGCGCCAGCAGCCCGCGTCTAGGATCGGGGACATCACCCCTCCACTTT. Translating gives CASSPRLGSGTSPLHF.

V and J are TRBV24-1 and TRBJ2-7, with 8 positions matching TRBD1. Trimming at V came to 4 bases and at J to 0 bases, leaving 1 base not matched to a gene. In germline, CDR1 is KGHDR, CDR2 SFDVKD. The CDR3 runs 14 residues. This CDR3 reads CATSETGDSYEQYF. As DNA, the CDR3 is TGTGCCACCAGTGAGACAGGGGACTCCTACGAGCAGTACTTC.

The V call is TRBV30, the J call TRBJ1-4, with 11 bases that match TRBD1. After removal of 2 bases from V and 10 bases from J, the junction contained 6 bases not matched to a gene. The CDR3 consists of 14 residues. Germline V gives CDR1 GTSNPN, CDR2 SVGIG (reference sequence). CDR3 loop: CAWSLGQGARKLFF. The CDR3 bases are TGTGCCTGGAGTTTAGGACAGGGGGCGAGAAAACTGTTTTTT.

V usage is TRBV7-9 and J usage is TRBJ1-6, with D unresolved. Trimming shortened V by 0 bases and J by 10 bases, and 16 bases separated the two germline ends. This CDR3 contains 16 residues. Germline CDR1 reads SEHNR; CDR2 reads FQNEAQ (reference sequence). Written as DNA, the CDR3 is TGTGCCAGCAGCTTAGCGCCAACGGGAATAAGATCACCCCTCCACTTT. It encodes CASSLAPTGIRSPLHF.

This clone is a singleton in its sample. V usage is TRBV3-1 (or the pseudogene TRBV3-2) and J usage is TRBJ1-2; the match to TRBD1 covers 9 bases. CDR3 size: 14 residues. Germline-derived CDR1 and CDR2 are LGHDT and YNNKEL (reference sequence). With V trimmed by 0 bases and J by 10 bases, 6 bases remained unmatched. The DNA of the CDR3 is TGTGCCAGCAGCCAAGAAGGGACAGGGCTCCCCTACACCTTC. Translated, it gives CASSQEGTGLPYTF.